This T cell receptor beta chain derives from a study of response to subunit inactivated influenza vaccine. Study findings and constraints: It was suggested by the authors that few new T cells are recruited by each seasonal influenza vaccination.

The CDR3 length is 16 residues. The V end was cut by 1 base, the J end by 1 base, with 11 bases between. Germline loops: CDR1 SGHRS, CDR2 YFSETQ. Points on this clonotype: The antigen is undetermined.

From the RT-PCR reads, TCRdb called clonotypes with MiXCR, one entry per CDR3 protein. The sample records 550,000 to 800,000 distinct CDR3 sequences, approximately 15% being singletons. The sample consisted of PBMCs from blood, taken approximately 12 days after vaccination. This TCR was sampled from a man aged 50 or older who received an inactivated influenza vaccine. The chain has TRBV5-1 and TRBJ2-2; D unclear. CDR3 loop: CASSLSSQGNTGELFF. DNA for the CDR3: TGCGCCAGCAGCTTGTCGTCGCAAGGGAACACCGGGGAGCTGTTTTTT.